A single sample is the source of the 17 T cell receptor beta chains below, sequenced in a study of a mutant IDH1 vaccine in newly diagnosed glioma. No antigen is known for these receptors. The assay was immunoSEQ multiplex PCR, and TCRdb's table has in-frame clones only and misses some. The sample lists about 42,000 clones, over 75% seen once, with approximately 1.5% in the top ten. Time point meaning: week 5, during vaccination. The investigators gave 300 ug of mutant IDH1 20-mer peptide in each vaccine dose, together with topical imiquimod. The specimen comprised PBMCs, sampled from a glioma patient whose treatment included an IDH1 peptide vaccine. The receptors were gathered from a man aged 40-50 years with glioma.

This clone was seen just once. The genes are TRBV4-2 and TRBJ1-5; 9 bases match TRBD1. The CDR3 runs to 16 residues. V was pared by 4 bases and J by 5 bases, with 9 bases of the junction left unmatched. Germline assignment: CDR1 LGHNA and CDR2 YNFKEQ. The CDR3 protein is CASSPGQGYGDQPQHF. CDR3 DNA sequence: TGTGCCAGCAGCCCTGGACAGGGGTACGGGGATCAGCCCCAGCATTTT.

V gene TRBV5-4 combines with J gene TRBJ2-7, with TRBD2 identical over 7 bases. The length of the CDR3 is 16 residues. Germline CDR1 is SGHNT and CDR2 is YYREEE (reference sequence). Trimming took 0 bases from V and 2 from J; bases not matched to a gene: 8. Here the CDR3 DNA reads TGTGCCAGCAGCTTGGAAGGGCTAGCGGATCCCTACGAGCAGTACTTC. Translation gives CASSLEGLADPYEQYF.

The chain employs TRBV7-9 and TRBJ1-5; no definite D call. V lost 1 base and J 9 bases, leaving 10 bases between the germline ends. The CDR3 covers 13 residues. Germline values: CDR1 SEHNR, CDR2 FQNEAQ (reference sequence). The CDR3: CASSLVYWPPQHF. The CDR3 nucleotides are TGTGCCAGCAGCTTAGTCTACTGGCCGCCCCAGCATTTT. The full variable domain, with the rest looked up from reference TRBV7-9 and TRBJ1-5, is DTGVSQNPRHKITKRGQNVTFRCDPISEHNRLYWYRQTLGQGPEFLTYFQNEAQLEKSRLLSDRFSAERPKGSFSTLEIQRTEQGDSAMYLCASSLVYWPPQHFGDGTRLSIL.

This chain connects TRBV9 to TRBJ2-7; D is possibly TRBD2 (6 bases). Trimming pared 2 bases from V and 6 bases from J, leaving 15 bases between. Germline CDR1 SGDLS, CDR2 YYNGEE. This CDR3 has 14 residues. The CDR3 protein is CASSVSGTAPEQYF. CDR3 nucleotides: TGTGCCAGCAGCGTGTCCGGGACTGCACCCGAGCAGTACTTC.

V gene TRBV27 combines with J gene TRBJ2-1; D is tentatively TRBD1 or TRBD2 (5 bases each). Between the trimmed V and J ends, which lost 5 bases and 5 bases, there was a span of 16 bases. The germline V gene has CDR1 MNHEY and CDR2 SMNVEV (reference sequence). This CDR3 region has 15 residues. In DNA form, the CDR3 reads TGTGCCAGCAGTCCCTACGGGGCGCGGAACAATGAGCAGTTCTTC. The encoded protein is CASSPYGARNNEQFF.

This clone was counted once. The V call is TRBV4-3, the J call TRBJ2-1; D is unclear. CDR1 and CDR2 (germline): LGHNA, YSLEER. The V gene lost 1 base and the J gene lost 4 bases, with 14 bases spanning the gap. The CDR3 totals 16 residues. This CDR3 is CASSQAMFPGYNEQFF. The DNA for the CDR3 is TGCGCCAGCAGCCAAGCAATGTTCCCCGGATACAATGAGCAGTTCTTC.

This chain uses TRBV7-2 with TRBJ1-4; 8 nucleotides align to TRBD1. The V segment lost 4 bases and the J segment 7 bases; nucleotides outside the gene matches: 8. Germline V gene data show CDR1 as SGHTA and CDR2 as FQGNSA. The CDR3 sequence is 15 residues long. In nucleotides, the CDR3 is TGTGCCAGCAGCTCCCGCAGGGGGCGTATTGAAAAACTGTTTTTT. Amino acid sequence: CASSSRRGRIEKLFF.

The chain carries TRBV7-2 and TRBJ2-7, with D unresolved. The CDR3 sequence is 13 residues long. CDR1 is SGHTA and CDR2 is FQGNSA in the germline V gene. Between the trimmed V and J ends, which lost 0 bases and 6 bases, there was a span of 9 bases. CDR3: CASSLAQTVEQYF. The CDR3, as DNA: TGTGCCAGCAGCTTAGCGCAAACAGTCGAGCAGTACTTC.

The chain joins TRBV19 to TRBJ2-5, with 8 bases fitting TRBD1. The germline CDR1 and CDR2 sequences are LNHDA and SQIVND (reference sequence). The CDR3 extends over 14 amino acids. Unmatched junction bases numbered 5, after V lost 6 bases and J lost 2 bases. CDR3 sequence: CASRGDRLQETQYF. DNA for the CDR3: TGTGCCAGTAGGGGGGACAGGTTGCAAGAGACCCAGTACTTC.

This clone was detected a few times. This chain links TRBV7-9 with TRBJ2-5, with D possibly TRBD2 on 5 matching bases. V lost 1 base and J 6 bases, leaving 15 bases between the germline ends. There are 15 residues in the CDR3. Per germline, CDR1 SEHNR and CDR2 FQNEAQ (reference sequence). The chain's CDR3 is CASSLGAEDRKTQYF. In DNA, the CDR3 is TGTGCCAGCAGCTTAGGGGCGGAGGATAGAAAGACCCAGTACTTC.

This clone has only a few counts. The rearrangement links TRBV6-1 to TRBJ2-7; D is tentatively TRBD1 or TRBD2 (5 bases each). Trimming left V 2 bases short and J 5 bases short, with 22 bases between. In germline, CDR1 is MNHNS, CDR2 SASEGT. This CDR3 is 17 amino acids long. The CDR3 DNA is TGTGCCAGCAGTGAATCTATCGGGGCCAGCCCCAGGCACGAGCAGTACTTC. This codes for CASSESIGASPRHEQYF.

In its sample, this clone was seen once. This sequence joins TRBV7-3 and TRBJ2-3; unclear D gene. The J call is in doubt because the DNA end fits TRBJ1-5 better. CDR1 and CDR2 from the germline V gene are SGHTA and FQGTGA. The CDR3 runs 12 residues. The CDR3 loop reads CASSLRSNPQHF. The CDR3 DNA reads as TGTGCCAGCAGCTTAAGGTCTAACCCTCAGCATTTT.

The chain uses TRBV11-1 and TRBJ2-5; no definite D call. Germline CDR1 reads SGHAT; CDR2 reads FQDESV (reference sequence). The CDR3 has 14 amino acids. Trimming took off 3 bases at V and 0 bases at J, with 8 bases between the two ends. CDR3 in DNA: TGTGCCAGCAGCTTTACAGAGTACCAAGAGACCCAGTACTTC. Amino acid sequence: CASSFTEYQETQYF.

This clone was seen a single time. V gene TRBV4-3 combines with J gene TRBJ2-7; the D gene is possibly TRBD2 (5 bases). The V end was cut by 0 bases, the J end by 4 bases, with 13 bases between. The CDR3 contains 15 residues. From germline, CDR1 is LGHNA and CDR2 YSLEER. The CDR3, as DNA: TGCGCCAGCAGCCAAGAGGGGAGCCGGCCTTACGAGCAGTACTTC. Its protein is CASSQEGSRPYEQYF.

This chain joins TRBV27 and TRBJ2-7; 10 positions agree with TRBD1. This CDR3 region has 14 residues. The germline gives CDR1 MNHEY, CDR2 SMNVEV (reference sequence). The trim removed 5 bases at V and 3 bases at J, leaving 4 bases unmatched. The CDR3 spells CASSGQGEFYEQYF. CDR3 nucleotides: TGTGCCAGCAGTGGACAGGGGGAGTTCTACGAGCAGTACTTC.

The CDR3 bases are TGTGCCAGCAGCGCCGAGGGACAAATTTATGGCTACACCTTC. This translates into CASSAEGQIYGYTF. The chain employs TRBV9 and TRBJ1-2; weak D call: TRBD1 (6 bases). The V end lost 3 bases, the J end lost 5 bases, and 14 bases lay between the germline ends. Germline V gene lookup returns CDR1 SGDLS and CDR2 YYNGEE. The CDR3 has 14 amino acids.

This clone was seen only a few times. The chain is built from TRBV14 and TRBJ2-2, with 10 bases identical to TRBD2. Germline CDR1 reads SGHDN; CDR2 reads FVKESK. Trimming at V came to 6 bases and at J to 6 bases, leaving 13 bases not matched to a gene. The CDR3 sequence is 17 residues long. In DNA form, the CDR3 reads TGTGCCAGCAGGCCTACTAGCGGGAATGTCTTTTCCGGGGAGCTGTTTTTT. This encodes CASRPTSGNVFSGELFF.